Shown below are 18 T cell receptor beta chains from a single sample sequenced in a study of molecular identifiers for immune sequencing clone quantification. TCRdb re-called the PCR reads through MiXCR, storing one row per CDR3 protein. Of roughly 100,000 distinct CDR3 sequences in the sample, 30% to 35% are singletons; the top ten hold roughly 10%. Sequencing was done on a sample of naive CD8+ T cells from blood, with Jurkat cell RNA spiked in. As for subset: FACS-sorted CD8+CD4-CCR7+CD45RA+ naive T cells. All receptors come from a human donor in good health. Some libraries in this study had Jurkat cell RNA spiked in.

This clonotype was seen repeatedly, ten times or more. The J gene is TRBJ2-5, the V gene TRBV7-2, with 9 bases matching TRBD1. The V and J ends lost 5 bases and 6 bases, in that order; junction bases with no gene match: 19. The CDR3 has 18 amino acids. Germline V gene data show CDR1 as SGHTA and CDR2 as FQGNSA. The CDR3 region is CASSTSPHRGLRGKTQYF. For the CDR3, the DNA is TGTGCCAGCAGCACCAGTCCCCACAGGGGGCTAAGAGGGAAGACCCAGTACTTC.

The chain couples TRBV29-1 to TRBJ1-5, with D perhaps TRBD1 (5 bases). Per the germline V gene, CDR1 is SQVTM and CDR2 is ANQGSEA. V was pared by 4 bases and J by 4 bases, with 11 bases between. The CDR3 loop spans 13 amino acids. This CDR3 is CSVADSLNQPQHF. DNA for the CDR3: TGCAGCGTTGCTGACAGTTTGAATCAGCCCCAGCATTTT. The full variable domain, rest sourced from reference TRBV29-1 and TRBJ1-5, is SAVISQKPSRDICQRGTSLTIQCQVDSQVTMMFWYRQQPGQSLTLIATANQGSEATYESGFVIDKFPISRPNLTFSTLTVSNMSPEDSSIYLCSVADSLNQPQHFGDGTRLSIL.

This clonotype was picked up many times. Relative to the germline gene, one junction end is altered; a read error may explain this. The V call is TRBV7-8, the J call TRBJ2-3, with a weak D call TRBD2 (7 bases). Germline V lookup: CDR1 SGHVS, CDR2 FQNEAQ. The CDR3 is made up of 15 amino acids. The CDR3 region is CASSLGGAGADTQYF. CDR3 DNA: TGTGCCAGCAGTTTAGGGGGGGCAGGGGCAGATACGCAGTATTTT.

The chain links TRBV24-1 to TRBJ1-1, with D maybe TRBD1 (5 bases). Trimming shortened V by 5 bases and J by 10 bases, and 10 bases separated the two germline ends. CDR3 length: 11 residues. Germline V gene lookup returns CDR1 KGHDR and CDR2 SFDVKD. The CDR3 DNA follows: TGTGCCACCAGTGGGGGGAATGGAGCTTTCTTT. Translation: CATSGGNGAFF.

This clonotype has ten or more counts. This chain links TRBV28 with TRBJ2-7; tentatively, D is TRBD1 or TRBD2 (6 bases each). V was clipped by 6 bases and J by 2 bases, with 20 bases between them. The length of the CDR3 is 16 residues. Germline loops: CDR1 MDHEN, CDR2 SYDVKM. CDR3 in DNA: TGTGCCAGCAGAAACCCGGGGGCCCCTGCCACCTACGAGCAGTACTTC. Translating it yields CASRNPGAPATYEQYF.

This clonotype turned up a few times. The rearrangement links TRBV12-3 or TRBV12-4 to TRBJ1-3; D gene uncertain. Trimming shortened V by 8 bases and J by 0 bases, and 8 bases separated the two germline ends. The CDR3 runs 13 residues. The CDR3 DNA sequence: TGTGCCAGCGACGGGAGCTCTGGAAACACCATATATTTT. This encodes CASDGSSGNTIYF.

This clonotype was seen just once. A read error may produce the germline difference seen at one junction end. V usage is TRBV10-1 and J usage is TRBJ2-4, with D hard to call. In germline, CDR1 is WNHNN, CDR2 SYGVQD (reference sequence). This CDR3 has 8 amino acids. This CDR3 reads CAGSGEYF. The DNA of the CDR3 is TGCGCCGGCAGTGGGGAGTACTTC.

This clonotype was observed a handful of times. V is TRBV21-1 and J is TRBJ2-5. TRBV21-1 constitutes a pseudogene. The CDR3 spans 14 residues. The DNA of the CDR3 is TGTGCCAGCAGCAAAGTTGCCGACAAAGAGACCCAGTACTTC. This encodes CASSKVADKETQYF.

With regard to this clonotype: The junction departs from germline at one end; a sequencing error may be responsible. V usage is TRBV28 and J usage is TRBJ2-7, with D hard to call. This CDR3 is built from 12 residues. The germline V gene has CDR1 MDHEN and CDR2 SYDVKM. Here the CDR3 DNA reads TGTGCCAGCAGATTCAGGACCTACGAGCAGAACTTC. Amino acids: CASRFRTYEQNF.

This sequence joins TRBV20-1 and TRBJ2-5; no definite D call. The germline CDR1 and CDR2 sequences are DFQATT and SNEGSKA (reference sequence). This CDR3 is built from 16 residues. The V end was cut by 0 bases, the J end by 2 bases, with 16 bases between. The CDR3, as DNA: TGCAGTGCTAGAGATAAAGGCCTACCCGTACAAGAGACCCAGTACTTC. This gives the protein CSARDKGLPVQETQYF.

Remarks on this clonotype: This may stem from a read error, because a much larger clone lies one nucleotide away. The V gene is TRBV28, the J gene TRBJ2-7; TRBD2 matches 12 bases. This CDR3 comprises 14 residues. In germline, CDR1 is MDHEN, CDR2 SYDVKM. The V and J ends lost 5 bases and 6 bases, in that order; junction bases with no gene match: 5. The CDR3: CASSVTSGRTEQYF. The CDR3 DNA sequence: TGTGCCAGCAGTGTAACTAGCGGGAGGACCGAGCAGTACTTC.

This clonotype was seen a single time. Being one base from a much bigger clone, this may be a read error. The CDR3 coding sequence is TGTGCCAGCAAAAACTTCGCCAACGTCCCGACTTTC. Protein: CASKNFANVPTF. The chain combines TRBV7-9 with TRBJ2-6; no definite D call. This CDR3 comprises 12 residues. CDR1 SEHNR and CDR2 FQNEAQ come from the germline V gene (reference sequence).

About this clonotype: A much larger clonotype is one base distant, so this may be a read error. Without the conserved terminal phenylalanine or tryptophan, this CDR3 likely stems from a read error. The rearrangement uses TRBV6-6 and TRBJ2-6; tentatively, D is TRBD1 (5 bases). Germline CDR1 reads MNHNY; CDR2 reads SVGAGI (reference sequence). Trimming cost V 5 bases and J 1 base, with 12 bases left between them. The CDR3 has 16 amino acids. The CDR3 DNA is TGTGCCAGCAGTACAGACAGTGGGTCTGGGGCCAACGTCCTGACTATC. The encoded protein is CASSTDSGSGANVLTI.

Note on this clonotype: This sequence may be a read error, since a much larger clone differs from it by one base. This rearrangement joins TRBV7-3 to TRBJ2-2, with a possible D match to TRBD2 (5 bases). CDR1 is SGHTA, CDR2 FQGTGA, per germline. The CDR3 consists of 12 residues. DNA of the CDR3: TGTGCCAGCAGCCCCTTCACCGGGGAGCTGTTATTT. It translates to CASSPFTGELLF.

In this sample, this clonotype turned up a few times. The rearrangement joins TRBV20-1 to TRBJ2-7; 10 positions agree with TRBD2. The CDR3 has 15 amino acids. V was clipped by 3 bases and J by 4 bases; unmatched bases: 9. Germline CDR1 and CDR2: DFQATT and SNEGSKA (reference sequence). This CDR3 is CSARPPSGGVYEQYF. CDR3 in DNA: TGCAGTGCTAGGCCCCCCAGCGGGGGGGTTTACGAGCAGTACTTC.

Notes on this clonotype: A read error may produce the germline difference seen at one junction end. V usage is TRBV12-3 or TRBV12-4 and J usage is TRBJ2-2; D possibly corresponds to TRBD2 (5 bases). The CDR3 totals 13 residues. The CDR3: CASSQDRTGELLF. The CDR3 nucleotides are TGTGCCAGCAGTCAGGACCGCACCGGGGAGCTGTTATTT.

This clonotype was detected ten times or more. The rearrangement links TRBV6-6 to TRBJ2-7; no firm D call. V was pared by 6 bases and J by 3 bases, with 9 bases between. This CDR3 is built from 12 residues. Germline CDR1 and CDR2: MNHNY and SVGAGI (reference sequence). The CDR3 nucleotides read TGTGCCAGCAGCCGCGGTGGCTACGAGCAGTACTTC. It is translated as CASSRGGYEQYF.

The V gene is TRBV4-2, the J gene TRBJ1-4; D unclear. Trimming took 8 bases from V and 7 from J, leaving 5 bases between them. The CDR3 extends over 10 amino acids. The germline CDR1 and CDR2 sequences are LGHNA and YNFKEQ. In DNA form, the CDR3 reads TGTGCCAGCGAAGGTGAAAAACTGTTTTTT. Translated, it gives CASEGEKLFF.